This TCR beta chain was identified in a study of lymphopenia after photon versus proton radiotherapy. Notes on the study in general: Only patients who died were analyzed for survival; proton advantage is unproven.

Here immunoSEQ multiplex PCR was the method, and the copy in TCRdb shows in-frame clones only, minus some. The data show 35,000 to 40,000 clones, over 75% seen once. As concerns this clone: Its target is not known.

CDR1 is LNHDA and CDR2 is SQIVND in the germline V gene (reference sequence). The CDR3 has 16 amino acids. The V and J ends lost 3 bases and 0 bases respectively, with 15 bases between them. The receptor was isolated from a man aged 50 to 59 with gastric cancer. The rearrangement links TRBV19 to TRBJ2-7, with D uncertain. Here the sequenced sample was peripheral blood, taken from a patient treated with photon-based radiotherapy. The CDR3, as DNA: TGTGCCAGTAGTATGATCCCCACAGTTACCTCCTACGAGCAGTACTTC. Its protein is CASSMIPTVTSYEQYF.